This TCR beta chain was captured in a study of radiation and T cells in renal cell carcinoma. Time point denoted: blood 2 weeks post-SBRT. This sample's treatment: 15 Gy SBRT to primary tumor, nephrectomy 4 weeks later. Clear cell pathology was present in this patient's renal cell carcinoma. From germline, CDR1 is GTSNPN and CDR2 SVGIG (reference sequence). This CDR3 has 14 residues. Assay used: immunoSEQ multiplex PCR; TCRdb lists only in-frame clones, some missing. The sample consists of 95,000 to 150,000 clones, around 81% of them appearing once. The source is a man aged 45-65 years with renal cell carcinoma. The gene calls are TRBV30 and TRBJ2-5; a possible D gene is TRBD2 (6 bases). The assigned J gene may be wrong: the sequence end matches TRBJ2-7 better. The sample was blood, taken from a patient whose treatment included radiotherapy and nephrectomy. CDR3 in amino acids: CAWRPSGLNYEQYF. DNA for the CDR3: TGTGCCTGGAGACCCTCGGGACTGAACTACGAGCAGTACTTC.